These 21 T cell receptor beta chains share one sample of origin, sequenced in a study of blood T cell repertoires in COVID-19 (dated by TCRdb to about 2020). The library was prepared using the immunoSEQ multiplex PCR assay. TCRdb limited this immuneACCESS table to in-frame rearrangements with V and J called. A share of clones is missing; checked studies link under half to unresolved V genes, and the rest is unexplained. The sample records under 300,000 clones, 70% to 90% of which are singletons. Clones ranked in the top ten supply approximately 12% of the sample. Sequenced: peripheral blood. The source is a woman in her twenties or thirties with COVID-19, enrolled during active disease.

The gene calls are TRBV4-1 and TRBJ1-4; 8 positions agree with TRBD1. Germline V lookup: CDR1 MGHRA, CDR2 YSYEKL. The ends lost 5 bases at V and 9 bases at J; junction bases unmatched: 14. The CDR3 loop spans 16 amino acids. CDR3 amino acids: CASSKSKGRGLQKLFF. The DNA for the CDR3 is TGCGCCAGCAGCAAATCAAAGGGCAGGGGGCTTCAAAAACTGTTTTTT.

The CDR3 region has the DNA TGTGCCAGCAGAGGGGGCCCGCTCTTAGCCTCCGAGCAGTACTTC. This gives the protein CASRGGPLLASEQYF. The chain combines TRBV27 with TRBJ2-7; 7 bases fit TRBD1. Germline V CDR1 and CDR2: MNHEY, SMNVEV (reference sequence). The CDR3 runs 15 residues. J lost 6 bases, V lost 6 bases, and 14 bases had no gene match.

The J gene is TRBJ2-7, the V gene TRBV5-4; tentative D call: TRBD1 (6 bases). The V end was cut by 3 bases, the J end by 3 bases, with 13 bases between. The CDR3 is 14 amino acids. Germline loops: CDR1 SGHNT, CDR2 YYREEE (reference sequence). CDR3 bases: TGTGCCAGCAGCTCGCAGGGGCTTAGCTACGAGCAGTACTTC. Translated, it gives CASSSQGLSYEQYF.

V and J are TRBV30 and TRBJ2-3; D possibly corresponds to TRBD1 (6 bases). The length of the CDR3 is 15 residues. Germline CDR1 and CDR2: GTSNPN and SVGIG (reference sequence). Between the trimmed V and J ends, which lost 2 bases and 2 bases, there was a span of 14 bases. CDR3: CAWSPQGLYTDTQYF. As DNA, the CDR3 is TGTGCCTGGAGTCCCCAGGGGCTATACACAGATACGCAGTATTTT.

The rearrangement links TRBV5-5 to TRBJ2-2, with a tentative D call TRBD2 (5 bases). CDR1 and CDR2 from the germline V gene are SGHKS and YYEKEE (reference sequence). Trimming shortened V by 2 bases and J by 1 base, and 15 bases separated the two germline ends. The CDR3 has 17 residues. The chain's CDR3 is CASSFSPGNQNTGELFF. The CDR3 DNA reads as TGTGCCAGCAGCTTTAGTCCGGGGAACCAGAACACCGGGGAGCTGTTTTTT.

The chain couples TRBV3-1 (or the pseudogene TRBV3-2) to TRBJ2-3; 9 nucleotides agree with TRBD2. Germline trimming cut 6 bases from V and 7 bases from J; bases unmatched to any gene: 8. This CDR3 is 14 amino acids long. CDR1 and CDR2 (germline): LGHDT, YNNKEL (reference sequence). CDR3 in DNA: TGTGCCAGCAGTCGCTCGACTAGCGGATATACGCAGTATTTT. Translating it yields CASSRSTSGYTQYF.

This chain links TRBV30 with TRBJ1-1; D may be TRBD1 (5 bases). Germline-derived CDR1 and CDR2 are GTSNPN and SVGIG (reference sequence). The CDR3 covers 11 residues. Trimming removed 8 bases at V and 5 bases at J, with 12 bases between. CDR3 sequence reads: CAASGGTEAFF. The CDR3 DNA is TGTGCCGCCTCCGGGGGGACTGAAGCTTTCTTT. The full variable domain, in which reference TRBV30 and TRBJ1-1 provide the parts outside the CDR3, is SQTIHQWPATLVQPVGSPLSLECTVEGTSNPNLYWYRQAAGRGLQLLFYSVGIGQISSEVPQNLSASRPQDRQFILSSKKLLLSDSGFYLCAASGGTEAFFGQGTRLTVV.

This chain joins TRBV27 and TRBJ2-3; TRBD2 aligns across 9 bases. Per germline, CDR1 MNHEY and CDR2 SMNVEV (reference sequence). V trimming: 6 bases; J trimming: 7 bases; junction bases outside the gene matches: 11. This CDR3 has 15 amino acids. The CDR3 DNA sequence: TGTGCCAGCAGAGCGGGGCGGGGGGGCTTGAATACGCAGTATTTT. This encodes CASRAGRGGLNTQYF.

This clone was observed a few times. The chain joins TRBV27 to TRBJ1-5; 8 nucleotides match TRBD1. The germline V gene encodes CDR1 MNHEY and CDR2 SMNVEV (reference sequence). J gave up 6 bases and V 6 bases, and 10 bases lay outside the gene matches. This CDR3 comprises 15 residues. CDR3 residues: CASRPNDRGRQPQHF. The CDR3 bases are TGTGCCAGCAGACCTAACGACAGGGGTCGTCAGCCCCAGCATTTT.

The V gene is TRBV9, the J gene TRBJ1-4; 10 bases align to TRBD1. From germline, CDR1 is SGDLS and CDR2 YYNGEE. The trim removed 4 bases at V and 8 bases at J, leaving 8 bases unmatched. The CDR3 is made up of 15 amino acids. The CDR3 sequence: CASSFGTGVGEKLFF. The CDR3 DNA reads TGTGCCAGCAGCTTTGGGACAGGGGTAGGCGAAAAACTGTTTTTT. Supplemented by reference TRBV9 and TRBJ1-4, the full variable domain reads DSGVTQTPKHLITATGQRVTLRCSPRSGDLSVYWYQQSLDQGLQFLIQYYNGEERAKGNILERFSAQQFPDLHSELNLSSLELGDSALYFCASSFGTGVGEKLFFGSGTQLSVL.

The J gene is TRBJ2-3, the V gene TRBV14; D is possibly TRBD2 (7 bases). The CDR3 length is 15 residues. V gave up 0 bases and J gave up 6 bases, with 13 bases separating them. Germline V gives CDR1 SGHDN, CDR2 FVKESK. This chain's CDR3 is CASSQEGGAHDTQYF. CDR3 bases: TGTGCCAGCAGCCAAGAGGGGGGGGCGCATGATACGCAGTATTTT.

This clone occurred once. The rearrangement uses TRBV7-2 and TRBJ2-3; 7 nucleotides match TRBD2. This CDR3 spans 16 amino acids. CDR1 and CDR2 from the germline V gene are SGHTA and FQGNSA. Trimming at V came to 7 bases and at J to 0 bases, leaving 10 bases not matched to a gene. Here the CDR3 DNA reads TGTGCCAGCACCCTATGGGGCGGGGGTAGCACAGATACGCAGTATTTT. Translating gives CASTLWGGGSTDTQYF.

V is TRBV12-3 or TRBV12-4 and J is TRBJ1-3; D is uncertain. The CDR3 sequence is 11 residues long. V was pared by 8 bases and J by 10 bases, with 12 bases between. For the CDR3, the DNA is TGTGCCAGCCGTTATGGAGGGACCATATATTTT. This translates into CASRYGGTIYF.

This chain joins TRBV3-1 (or the pseudogene TRBV3-2) and TRBJ1-2; 8 nucleotides match TRBD1. V was clipped by 6 bases and J by 9 bases; unmatched bases: 15. Per germline, CDR1 LGHDT and CDR2 YNNKEL (reference sequence). The CDR3 is 15 residues long. For the CDR3, the DNA is TGTGCCAGCAGTCAATCCAGGGGGCGAGGAGGGAGCTACACCTTC. Its translation is CASSQSRGRGGSYTF.

The chain has TRBV6-5 and TRBJ1-1; D perhaps matches TRBD1 (5 bases). Germline lookup yields CDR1 MNHEY and CDR2 SVGAGI. The CDR3 is made up of 13 amino acids. V was trimmed by 6 bases and J by 5 bases, leaving 13 bases between them. The CDR3 loop reads CASRGPLGTEAFF. The CDR3 DNA sequence: TGTGCCAGCAGGGGGCCCTTGGGGACTGAAGCTTTCTTT.

The gene calls are TRBV14 and TRBJ2-7, with TRBD2 as a possible D gene (6 bases). Trimming took 0 bases from V and 5 from J, leaving 20 bases between them. CDR1 is SGHDN, CDR2 FVKESK, per germline. This CDR3 comprises 17 residues. Here the CDR3 reads CASSQDLLGPWGDEQYF. For the CDR3, the DNA is TGTGCCAGCAGCCAAGATCTTTTGGGGCCGTGGGGGGACGAGCAGTACTTC.

The CDR3 region has the DNA TGTGCCAGCAGCCAAGTACCGGGTACCCCCTACGAGCAGTACTTC. This gives the protein CASSQVPGTPYEQYF. The chain carries TRBV4-2 and TRBJ2-7; D remains unclear. In germline, CDR1 is LGHNA, CDR2 YNFKEQ. Trimming removed 1 base from V and 2 bases from J, with 12 bases in between. This CDR3 is built from 15 residues.

Judged by abundance, this clone is medium-sized. The chain joins TRBV5-6 to TRBJ2-7; D possibly corresponds to TRBD1 (6 bases). Per germline, CDR1 SGHDT and CDR2 YYEEEE. With 0 bases removed from V and 1 base from J, the gap between germline ends came to 8 bases. This CDR3 has 14 amino acids. The CDR3 sequence is CASSLEGQSYEQYF. DNA for the CDR3: TGTGCCAGCAGCTTGGAAGGACAGTCCTACGAGCAGTACTTC.

V is TRBV27 and J is TRBJ2-7, with D possibly TRBD1 on 7 matching bases. CDR3 length equals 15 residues. V lost 6 bases to trimming and J lost 1 base, with 16 bases between them. Germline CDR1 is MNHEY and CDR2 is SMNVEV (reference sequence). The CDR3 loop reads CASREGQWSSYEQYF. CDR3 bases: TGTGCCAGCAGGGAGGGACAGTGGTCTTCCTACGAGCAGTACTTC.

This chain links TRBV6-5 with TRBJ1-1, with D possibly matching TRBD1 (6 bases). CDR3 length: 12 residues. Germline V lookup: CDR1 MNHEY, CDR2 SVGAGI. Trimming took 6 bases from V and 6 from J, leaving 11 bases between them. CDR3 DNA: TGTGCCAGCAGAGCGGGGGCCGCTGAAGCTTTCTTT. Its translation: CASRAGAAEAFF.

V usage is TRBV7-9 and J usage is TRBJ1-1; D possibly corresponds to TRBD1 (5 bases). Trimming shortened V by 4 bases and J by 0 bases, and 21 bases separated the two germline ends. This CDR3 has 18 residues. The germline V gene has CDR1 SEHNR and CDR2 FQNEAQ (reference sequence). The CDR3 bases are TGTGCCAGCAGCTCTGGCAGGGTCCCATTTCCCATGAACACTGAAGCTTTCTTT. Translation: CASSSGRVPFPMNTEAFF.